Described below is a single T cell receptor beta chain sequence and its context. Profiled with immunoSEQ multiplex PCR; TCRdb holds only in-frame clones, not every one. The sample carries about 170,000 clones, over 75% recorded once. Germline lookup yields CDR1 SEHNR and CDR2 FQNEAQ (reference sequence). The CDR3 has 13 amino acids. Deletions cut 2 bases from V and 8 bases from J, with 12 bases between. This sample was taken from a study of T cell responses to AZD1222 COVID-19 vaccine. The source was peripheral blood, collected on day 0 of AZD1222 vaccination. The chain recombines TRBV7-9 with TRBJ1-2, with D possibly being TRBD1 (5 bases). This TCR came from an adult in good health. This CDR3 reads CASSLQGTDGYTF. The CDR3 DNA is TGTGCCAGCAGCTTACAGGGTACTGACGGCTACACCTTC.